This entry lists 27 T cell receptor beta chains sequenced from one sample in a study of blood T cells in healthy people across ages. A second PCR, run for roughly 7 to 12 cycles, used a sample-barcoded 5' primer plus a J-beta primer mix. MiXCR, run by TCRdb on the 5' RACE reads, gives a single entry per CDR3 protein. The table includes 760,000 or so distinct CDR3 sequences, about 25% detected once. These data were likewise used in another study, on T cells of mothers and their children.

The source material was blood. The receptors stem from a boy under 18 in good health.

In its sample, this clonotype was seen a few times. The V gene is TRBV6-6, the J gene TRBJ1-2; D might be TRBD1 (6 bases). From germline, CDR1 is MNHNY and CDR2 SVGAGI (reference sequence). Trimming took off 4 bases at V and 5 bases at J, with 20 bases between the two ends. This CDR3 is built from 16 residues. The CDR3 loop is CASSSIVQTGGYGYTF. CDR3 coding DNA: TGTGCCAGCAGTTCGATAGTACAGACAGGCGGATATGGCTACACCTTC.

The genes are TRBV5-6 and TRBJ2-5; maybe TRBD1 (6 bases). The J call may be wrong; the DNA end is better matched by TRBJ2-7. The CDR3 length is 13 residues. CDR1 and CDR2 (germline): SGHDT, YYEEEE. CDR3 sequence (DNA): TGTGCCACTTCAGTGGGGGCTTTCTACGAGCAGTACTTC. This encodes CATSVGAFYEQYF.

This clonotype appeared a few times. J is TRBJ1-5 and V is TRBV7-2; D may be TRBD1 (5 bases). The length of the CDR3 is 15 residues. From germline, CDR1 is SGHTA and CDR2 FQGNSA. The germline V and J ends were trimmed by 3 bases and 3 bases, with 12 bases remaining between them. Here the CDR3 DNA reads TGTGCCAGCAGCTTCCGCCAGGGTCACAATCAGCCCCAGCATTTT. Protein sequence: CASSFRQGHNQPQHF.

The chain has TRBV28 and TRBJ2-1; 10 bases match TRBD2. The last part of the DNA fits TRBJ2-7 better; the J call may be wrong. The V gene's germline CDR1 is MDHEN and CDR2 SYDVKM. This CDR3 is built from 17 residues. The CDR3 sequence: CASSSPVLAGDFYEQYF. The CDR3 coding sequence is TGTGCCAGCAGTTCTCCTGTTCTAGCGGGGGATTTCTACGAGCAGTACTTC.

The rearrangement uses TRBV29-1 and TRBJ2-3; 8 bases align to TRBD1. The CDR3 is 14 amino acids. Germline CDR1 SQVTM, CDR2 ANQGSEA. J was trimmed by 2 bases and V by 7 bases; bases with no gene match: 8. In DNA, the CDR3 is TGCAGCGCCGCAGGGGGCCGACACACAGATACGCAGTATTTT. As protein: CSAAGGRHTDTQYF.

The chain employs TRBV7-3 and TRBJ2-5; 7 bases are shared with TRBD1. This CDR3 is built from 14 residues. The V and J ends lost 4 bases and 5 bases, in that order; junction bases with no gene match: 7. In germline, CDR1 is SGHTA, CDR2 FQGTGA. The DNA of the CDR3 is TGTGCCAGCAGCTCGACAGGGTATGGGGAGACCCAGTACTTC. It encodes CASSSTGYGETQYF.

This clonotype was seen more than once but under ten times. This sequence joins TRBV5-1 and TRBJ2-1; 8 bases agree with TRBD2. The CDR3 sequence is 17 residues long. CDR1 is SGHRS and CDR2 is YFSETQ in the germline V gene. With V trimmed by 2 bases and J by 0 bases, 7 bases remained unmatched. CDR3 DNA sequence: TGCGCCAGCAGCTTACCCGCGAGCGGGAGCTCCTACAATGAGCAGTTCTTC. Translated: CASSLPASGSSYNEQFF.

The chain has TRBV20-1 and TRBJ2-1; TRBD2 matches at 7 bases. In germline, CDR1 is DFQATT, CDR2 SNEGSKA (reference sequence). V trimming: 6 bases; J trimming: 3 bases; junction bases outside the gene matches: 11. The CDR3 has 15 residues. This CDR3 is CSAPPLAGVYNEQFF. CDR3 nucleotides: TGCAGTGCCCCACCTTTAGCGGGTGTCTACAATGAGCAGTTCTTC.

This clonotype has more than one count but fewer than ten. This chain connects TRBV27 to TRBJ1-2, with a weak D call TRBD1 (5 bases). With 9 bases removed from V and 1 base from J, the gap between germline ends came to 21 bases. The CDR3 extends over 16 amino acids. Looked up from germline, CDR1 is MNHEY and CDR2 is SMNVEV (reference sequence). The CDR3 protein is CARTRDSGKGNYGYTF. In DNA, the CDR3 is TGTGCCAGAACCCGGGACTCGGGGAAGGGTAACTATGGCTACACCTTC.

This clonotype was counted only a few times. This chain connects TRBV14 to TRBJ2-1, with 12 bases aligning to TRBD2. TRBJ2-5 explains the end of the DNA better; the J call may be wrong. The CDR3 spans 16 residues. Germline assignment: CDR1 SGHDN and CDR2 FVKESK. This chain's CDR3 is CASSPGTSGWEETQYF. DNA of the CDR3: TGTGCCAGCAGCCCCGGGACTAGCGGGTGGGAAGAGACCCAGTACTTC.

V gene TRBV2 combines with J gene TRBJ2-1, with 10 bases that match TRBD2. V lost 6 bases, J lost 4 bases, and 6 bases stayed unmatched. Germline assignment: CDR1 SNHLY and CDR2 FYNNEI. The CDR3 consists of 15 residues. The CDR3 DNA sequence: TGTGCCAGCAGCGCGGGACTAGCGCCTTACAATGAGCAGTTCTTC. Protein: CASSAGLAPYNEQFF.

The chain has TRBV11-2 and TRBJ2-1; 11 bases are shared with TRBD2. The CDR3 length is 15 residues. Germline V gene data show CDR1 as SGHAT and CDR2 as FQNNGV. The junction had 3 bases not matched to a gene; V was cut back by 1 base and J by 7 bases. The CDR3 protein is CASSLGGLAVNEQFF. CDR3 DNA: TGTGCCAGCAGCTTAGGGGGACTAGCGGTAAATGAGCAGTTCTTC.

The chain employs TRBV5-1 and TRBJ2-1; 7 positions agree with TRBD2. The CDR3 length is 13 residues. Germline CDR1 is SGHRS and CDR2 is YFSETQ. The junction had 3 bases not matched to a gene; V was cut back by 0 bases and J by 9 bases. The CDR3 loop is CASSLGTSVEQFF. CDR3 coding DNA: TGCGCCAGCAGCTTGGGAACTAGCGTTGAGCAGTTCTTC. The full variable domain, rest sourced from reference TRBV5-1 and TRBJ2-1, is KAGVTQTPRYLIKTRGQQVTLSCSPISGHRSVSWYQQTPGQGLQFLFEYFSETQRNKGNFPGRFSGRQFSNSRSEMNVSTLELGDSALYLCASSLGTSVEQFFGPGTRLTVL.

The gene calls are TRBV7-2 and TRBJ2-3; 9 bases agree with TRBD1. CDR1 is SGHTA, CDR2 FQGNSA, per germline. J gave up 3 bases and V 2 bases, and 9 bases lay outside the gene matches. This CDR3 is built from 17 residues. CDR3 in amino acids: CASSLRRSGQGTDTQYF. As DNA, the CDR3 is TGTGCCAGCAGCTTAAGGCGATCCGGACAGGGGACAGATACGCAGTATTTT.

This chain links TRBV20-1 with TRBJ1-2; the match to TRBD1 covers 10 bases. Trimming took 3 bases from V and 2 from J; bases not matched to a gene: 6. The CDR3 has 15 residues. CDR1 and CDR2 from the germline V gene are DFQATT and SNEGSKA (reference sequence). The CDR3 DNA follows: TGCAGTGCTAGTGGTGGGGACAGGGGAAACTATGGCTACACCTTC. Encoded protein: CSASGGDRGNYGYTF.

This clonotype was counted only a few times. The J gene is TRBJ2-1, the V gene TRBV9; D perhaps matches TRBD1 (6 bases). The germline V gene encodes CDR1 SGDLS and CDR2 YYNGEE. The CDR3 covers 15 residues. V lost 3 bases to trimming and J lost 7 bases, with 17 bases between them. The CDR3 nucleotides are TGTGCCAGCAGCGCCACAGGGATTCAGAAAAATGAGCAGTTCTTC. Amino acid sequence: CASSATGIQKNEQFF. Filled out from reference TRBV9 and TRBJ2-1, the complete variable domain reads DSGVTQTPKHLITATGQRVTLRCSPRSGDLSVYWYQQSLDQGLQFLIQYYNGEERAKGNILERFSAQQFPDLHSELNLSSLELGDSALYFCASSATGIQKNEQFFGPGTRLTVL.

The chain joins TRBV12-3 or TRBV12-4 to TRBJ2-5; 7 bases fit TRBD2. With the DNA end fitting TRBJ2-7 better, the J assignment may be wrong. The length of the CDR3 is 14 residues. The CDR3 nucleotides read TGTGCCAGCAGTTTCGGAGCGGGGACCTACGAGCAGTACTTC. Encoded protein: CASSFGAGTYEQYF.

The genes are TRBV3-1 and TRBJ2-4, with D perhaps TRBD2 (6 bases). The germline V and J ends were trimmed by 6 bases and 5 bases, with 11 bases remaining between them. CDR3 length equals 13 residues. Germline CDR1 LGHDT, CDR2 YNNKEL (reference sequence). As DNA, the CDR3 is TGTGCCAGCAGAGGAGGGAGTGAAAACATTCAGTACTTC. It translates to CASRGGSENIQYF.

This clonotype was recorded at least ten times. The V and J genes are TRBV28 and TRBJ1-4; D gene unclear. This CDR3 has 11 amino acids. Germline V CDR1 and CDR2: MDHEN, SYDVKM. Deletions cut 3 bases from V and 8 bases from J, with 4 bases between. This CDR3 reads CASSLREKLFF. Written as DNA, the CDR3 is TGTGCCAGCAGTTTGAGAGAAAAACTGTTTTTT. The full variable domain, completed using reference TRBV28 and TRBJ1-4, is DVKVTQSSRYLVKRTGEKVFLECVQDMDHENMFWYRQDPGLGLRLIYFSYDVKMKEKGDIPEGYSVSREKKERFSLILESASTNQTSMYLCASSLREKLFFGSGTQLSVL.

The chain has TRBV20-1 and TRBJ1-6; D may be TRBD1 (5 bases). CDR1 is DFQATT, CDR2 SNEGSKA, per germline (reference sequence). Trimming pared 5 bases from V and 8 bases from J, leaving 16 bases between. CDR3 size: 14 residues. The CDR3, as DNA: TGCAGTGCTCATCGGACGGGGGGATATTCACCCCTCCACTTT. It translates to CSAHRTGGYSPLHF.

The chain links TRBV11-2 to TRBJ1-5, with 10 bases that match TRBD1. Germline V gives CDR1 SGHAT, CDR2 FQNNGV. J gave up 6 bases and V 6 bases, and 8 bases lay outside the gene matches. This CDR3 spans 15 amino acids. The CDR3 here is CASSPGTGVLQPQHF. The DNA of the CDR3 is TGTGCCAGCAGTCCCGGGACAGGGGTTCTTCAGCCCCAGCATTTT.

The chain has TRBV20-1 and TRBJ2-1; 9 bases map to TRBD2. The germline CDR1 and CDR2 sequences are DFQATT and SNEGSKA (reference sequence). Trimming cost V 1 base and J 0 bases; bases outside gene matches: 10. This CDR3 is built from 18 residues. CDR3 sequence: CSARGASGTYSSYNEQFF. The CDR3 DNA reads as TGCAGTGCTAGAGGAGCTAGCGGGACCTACAGCTCCTACAATGAGCAGTTCTTC.

This clonotype was observed a few times. The rearrangement links TRBV9 to TRBJ1-1; TRBD1 agrees at 7 bases. Unmatched junction bases numbered 1, after V lost 0 bases and J lost 5 bases. Germline CDR1 SGDLS, CDR2 YYNGEE. The CDR3 consists of 13 residues. Here the CDR3 DNA reads TGTGCCAGCAGCGTAGCCAGGGGGACTGAAGCTTTCTTT. It is translated as CASSVARGTEAFF.

V gene TRBV13 combines with J gene TRBJ2-7, with D possibly TRBD2 on 6 matching bases. CDR1 is PRHDT and CDR2 is FYEKMQ in the germline V gene (reference sequence). The V and J ends lost 2 bases and 8 bases respectively, with 16 bases between them. This CDR3 has 14 residues. The CDR3 protein is CASSLTGDPTKQYF. CDR3 sequence (DNA): TGTGCCAGCAGCTTAACGGGAGATCCTACGAAGCAGTACTTC.

The rearrangement joins TRBV6-5 to TRBJ1-6; D ambiguous. The CDR3 covers 18 residues. The germline CDR1 and CDR2 sequences are MNHEY and SVGAGI. V lost 0 bases, J lost 0 bases, and 12 bases lay in between. In DNA, the CDR3 is TGTGCCAGCAGTTACTCGAGTCTGGTGAGCTCCTATAATTCACCCCTCCACTTT. As protein: CASSYSSLVSSYNSPLHF.

This clonotype was counted between two and nine times. The chain has TRBV7-9 and TRBJ2-7; D is possibly TRBD1 or TRBD2 (7 bases each). CDR1 is SEHNR and CDR2 is FQNEAQ in the germline V gene (reference sequence). This CDR3 region has 17 residues. Between the trimmed V and J ends, which lost 5 bases and 0 bases, there was a span of 20 bases. For the CDR3, the DNA is TGTGCCAGCAGCCCCGGGAGGCAGGGGGAATTCTCCTACGAGCAGTACTTC. This sequence encodes CASSPGRQGEFSYEQYF.

The chain couples TRBV11-3 to TRBJ1-2; possibly TRBD1 for D (5 bases). The CDR3 runs 14 residues. The germline V gene encodes CDR1 SGHNT and CDR2 YENEEA. V lost 4 bases to trimming and J lost 0 bases, with 9 bases between them. The CDR3 DNA follows: TGTGCCAGCAGCTCGGACACCTCTAACTATGGCTACACCTTC. Residues: CASSSDTSNYGYTF.